These 9 T cell receptor beta chains were sequenced from one sample in a study of blood T cell repertoires in COVID-19. The protocol was immunoSEQ multiplex PCR, while the TCRdb copy is restricted to in-frame clones and leaves out a portion. The sample holds tens of thousands of clones; around 85% are singletons and the top ten take roughly 12%. Sequencing was performed on peripheral blood. The receptors were gathered from a woman in her 70s with active or convalescent COVID-19.

The chain is built from TRBV4-2 and TRBJ2-1, with 7 bases aligning to TRBD2. V dropped 0 bases and J dropped 5; count of bases not matched to a gene: 4. The CDR3 sequence is 15 residues long. The germline CDR1 and CDR2 sequences are LGHNA and YNFKEQ. CDR3 in DNA: TGTGCCAGCAGCCAAGATTTAGCGGGCGACAATGAGCAGTTCTTC. As protein: CASSQDLAGDNEQFF.

The V call is TRBV18, the J call TRBJ1-1, with 11 bases that match TRBD1. The trim removed 3 bases at V and 0 bases at J, leaving 3 bases unmatched. The CDR3 totals 16 residues. Germline lookup yields CDR1 KGHSH and CDR2 LQKENI. CDR3: CASSPGQGVMNTEAFF. The DNA of the CDR3 is TGTGCCAGCTCACCGGGACAGGGGGTAATGAACACTGAAGCTTTCTTT.

This clone occurred a few times. V is TRBV19 and J is TRBJ1-2; 7 nucleotides agree with TRBD1. Germline V gene data show CDR1 as LNHDA and CDR2 as SQIVND (reference sequence). V lost 3 bases to trimming and J lost 4 bases; unmatched junction nucleotides: 14. This CDR3 contains 17 residues. CDR3 amino acids: CASSMGYRGDNVYGYTF. The CDR3 nucleotides read TGTGCCAGTAGTATGGGATACAGGGGCGACAATGTCTATGGCTACACCTTC.

The chain employs TRBV6-2 or TRBV6-3 and TRBJ2-4; 9 positions match TRBD2. The germline gives CDR1 MNHEY, CDR2 SVGEGT. V lost 6 bases to trimming and J lost 1 base; unmatched junction nucleotides: 7. CDR3 length equals 16 residues. This CDR3 reads CASSSSGLAAKNIQYF. The CDR3 DNA reads as TGTGCCAGCAGCTCGTCCGGACTAGCGGCCAAAAACATTCAGTACTTC.

J is TRBJ1-1 and V is TRBV6-2 or TRBV6-3; 7 nucleotides match TRBD1. The CDR3 length is 12 residues. Germline V gene data show CDR1 as MNHEY and CDR2 as SVGEGT. With V trimmed by 2 bases and J by 10 bases, 4 bases remained unmatched. Here the CDR3 reads CASSYSGTAAFF. The CDR3, as DNA: TGTGCCAGCAGTTACAGTGGGACAGCAGCTTTCTTT.

The genes are TRBV20-1 and TRBJ1-2; TRBD1 matches 9 bases. The CDR3 is 15 amino acids. The V gene end was trimmed by 3 bases and the J gene end by 5 bases; junction bases not matched to a gene: 10. The germline CDR1 and CDR2 sequences are DFQATT and SNEGSKA (reference sequence). The CDR3 spells CSASPDRGVGYGYTF. As DNA, the CDR3 is TGCAGTGCTAGTCCGGACAGGGGCGTAGGTTATGGCTACACCTTC.

J is TRBJ2-7 and V is TRBV3-1 (or the pseudogene TRBV3-2); 9 nucleotides match TRBD2. The germline CDR1 and CDR2 sequences are LGHDT and YNNKEL (reference sequence). This CDR3 region has 13 residues. Unmatched junction bases numbered 4, after V lost 3 bases and J lost 7 bases. DNA for the CDR3: TGTGCCAGCAGCCAGCTAGCGGGGAGGGAGCAGTACTTC. This codes for CASSQLAGREQYF.

This clone came up a few times. The rearrangement uses TRBV7-9 and TRBJ2-2; TRBD1 aligns across 8 bases. The CDR3 has 15 residues. The germline V gene encodes CDR1 SEHNR and CDR2 FQNEAQ (reference sequence). With 5 bases clipped from V and 6 bases from J, the junction kept 8 bases outside the gene matches. This CDR3 is CASSPLGQVAGELFF. The CDR3 DNA reads as TGTGCCAGCAGCCCCTTGGGACAGGTGGCCGGGGAGCTGTTTTTT.

The chain is built from TRBV4-2 and TRBJ2-3; tentative D call: TRBD2 (7 bases). V was shortened by 8 bases and J by 6 bases, with 18 bases between the two germline ends. The CDR3 runs 14 residues. Germline V gene lookup returns CDR1 LGHNA and CDR2 YNFKEQ. DNA for the CDR3: TGTGCCAGCGTTAAAGGGGGGGCCGAGGATACGCAGTATTTT. Amino acids: CASVKGGAEDTQYF.